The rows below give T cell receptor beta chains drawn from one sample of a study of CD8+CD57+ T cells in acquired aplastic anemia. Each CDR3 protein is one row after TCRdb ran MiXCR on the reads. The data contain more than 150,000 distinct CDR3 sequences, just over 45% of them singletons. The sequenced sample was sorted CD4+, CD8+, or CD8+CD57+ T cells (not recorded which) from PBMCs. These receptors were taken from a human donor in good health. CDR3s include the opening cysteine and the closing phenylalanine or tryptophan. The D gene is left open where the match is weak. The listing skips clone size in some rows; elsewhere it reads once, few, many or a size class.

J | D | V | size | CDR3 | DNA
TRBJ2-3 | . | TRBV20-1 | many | CSGSTDTQYF | TGCAGTGGCAGCACAGATACGCAGTATTTT
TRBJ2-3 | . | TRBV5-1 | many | CASSPHPSTDTQYF | TGCGCCAGCAGCCCCCATCCGAGCACAGATACGCAGTATTTT
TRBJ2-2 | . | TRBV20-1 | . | CSASRGRGTGELFF | TGCAGTGCTAGTCGGGGGCGAGGCACCGGGGAGCTGTTTTTT
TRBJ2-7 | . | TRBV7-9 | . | CASSLVSNEQYF | TGTGCCAGCAGCTTAGTATCGAACGAGCAGTACTTC
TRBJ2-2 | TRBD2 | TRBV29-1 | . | CSFVLAGNTGELFF | TGCAGCTTTGTTCTAGCGGGGAACACCGGGGAGCTGTTCTTT
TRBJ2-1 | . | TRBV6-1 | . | CASSPTSINEQFF | TGTGCCAGCAGCCCAACTAGTATCAATGAGCAGTTCTTC
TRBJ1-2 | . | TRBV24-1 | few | CATSGQAFYGYTF | TGTGCCACCAGTGGACAGGCCTTCTATGGCTACACCTTC
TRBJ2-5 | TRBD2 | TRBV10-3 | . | CAISLGLAGGLGQETQYF | TGTGCCATCAGCCTAGGGCTAGCGGGGGGACTAGGGCAAGAGACCCAGTACTTC
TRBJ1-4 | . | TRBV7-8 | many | CASSLGGSEKLFF | TGTGCCAGCAGCTTAGGGGGGTCTGAAAAACTGTTTTTT
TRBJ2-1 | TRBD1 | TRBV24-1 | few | CATSDRDSSYNEQFF | TGTGCCACCAGTGATAGGGACAGCAGCTACAATGAGCAGTTCTTC
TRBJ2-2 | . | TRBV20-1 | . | CSASSRGTNTGELFF | TGCAGTGCTAGCTCACGGGGGACGAACACCGGGGAGCTGTTTTTT
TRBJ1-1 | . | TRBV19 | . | CASPTPGSTEAFF | TGTGCCAGTCCTACCCCGGGGAGCACTGAAGCTTTCTTT
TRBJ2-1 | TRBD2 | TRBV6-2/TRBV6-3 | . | CASSSISGSSYNEQFF | TGTGCCAGCAGTTCCATTAGCGGGAGCTCCTACAATGAGCAGTTCTTC
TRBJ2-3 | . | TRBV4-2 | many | CASSGGTDASTDTQYF | TGTGCCAGCAGCGGCGGGACTGATGCTAGCACAGATACGCAGTATTTT
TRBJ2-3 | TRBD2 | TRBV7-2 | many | CASSLGTSADTQYF | TGTGCCAGCAGCTTGGGGACTAGCGCAGATACGCAGTATTTT
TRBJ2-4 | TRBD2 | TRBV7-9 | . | CASSETSGLAGRKNIQYF | TGTGCCAGCAGCGAGACTTCCGGACTAGCGGGGCGCAAAAACATTCAGTACTTC
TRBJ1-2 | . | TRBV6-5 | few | CASSYLGRDGYTF | TGTGCCAGCAGTTACTTAGGACGAGATGGCTACACCTTC
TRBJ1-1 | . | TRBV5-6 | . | CASTSRGGRRNTEAFF | TGTGCCAGCACTTCGAGGGGGGGAAGGAGGAACACTGAAGCTTTCTTT
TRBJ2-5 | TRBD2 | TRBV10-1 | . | CASSELKLAGAQETQYF | TGCGCCAGCAGTGAGCTTAAACTAGCGGGGGCTCAAGAGACCCAGTACTTC
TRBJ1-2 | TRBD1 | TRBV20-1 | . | CSARGGGQDYGYTF | TGCAGTGCTAGAGGGGGGGGACAGGACTATGGGTACACCTTC
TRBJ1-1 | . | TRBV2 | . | CASSRDVSAEAFF | TGTGCCAGCAGTCGAGACGTTAGCGCTGAAGCTTTCTTT
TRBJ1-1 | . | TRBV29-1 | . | CSVVGNTEAFF | TGCAGCGTTGTTGGGAACACTGAAGCTTTCTTT
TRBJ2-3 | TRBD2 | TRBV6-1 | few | CATRLATDTQYF | TGTGCCACCAGACTAGCGACAGATACGCAGTATTTT
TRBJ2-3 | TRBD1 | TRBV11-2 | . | CASSLGRDRDTDTQYF | TGTGCCAGCAGCCTGGGACGGGACAGGGACACAGATACGCAGTATTTT
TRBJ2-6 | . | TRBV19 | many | CATKGGSGANVLTF | TGTGCCACCAAAGGGGGTTCTGGGGCCAACGTCCTGACTTTC
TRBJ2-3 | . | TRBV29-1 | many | CSVEDRVVDTQYF | TGCAGCGTTGAAGACAGGGTAGTGGATACGCAGTATTTT
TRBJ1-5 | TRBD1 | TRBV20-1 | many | CSARSGGGQPQHF | TGCAGTGCTAGGTCAGGGGGGGGTCAGCCCCAGCATTTT
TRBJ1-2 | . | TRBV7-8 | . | CASSLAEEAYGYTF | TGTGCCAGCAGCTTAGCGGAGGAGGCCTATGGCTACACCTTC
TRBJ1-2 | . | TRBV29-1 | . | CSVVAANYGYTF | TGCAGCGTTGTTGCAGCTAACTATGGCTACACCTTC
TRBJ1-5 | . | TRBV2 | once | CASYQGTNQPQHF | TGTGCCAGCTACCAGGGGACCAATCAGCCCCAGCATTTT
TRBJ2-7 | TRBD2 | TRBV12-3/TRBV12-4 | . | CASSLRELYEQYF | TGTGCCAGCAGTTTGCGGGAGCTCTACGAGCAGTACTTC
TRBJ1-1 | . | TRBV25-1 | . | CASSEGGAKNTEAFF | TGTGCCAGCAGTGAAGGTGGGGCAAAGAACACTGAAGCTTTCTTT
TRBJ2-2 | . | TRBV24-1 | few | CATSDGANTGELFF | TGTGCCACCAGTGACGGCGCGAACACCGGGGAGCTGTTTTTT
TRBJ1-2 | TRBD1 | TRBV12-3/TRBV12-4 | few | CASSYYRDRGNYGYTF | TGTGCCAGCAGTTACTACCGGGACAGGGGTAACTATGGCTACACCTTC
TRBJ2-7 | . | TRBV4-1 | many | CASSREGPSSYEQYF | TGCGCCAGCAGCCGCGAGGGACCGAGCTCCTACGAGCAGTACTTC
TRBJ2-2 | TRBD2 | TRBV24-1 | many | CATSEVAGGITGELFF | TGTGCCACCAGTGAAGTAGCGGGAGGTATCACCGGGGAGCTGTTTTTT
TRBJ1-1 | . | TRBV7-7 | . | CASSSQMNTEAFF | TGTGCTAGCAGCTCACAGATGAACACTGAAGCTTTCTTT
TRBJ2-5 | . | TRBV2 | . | CATRVEVWETQYF | TGTGCCACCAGAGTGGAGGTTTGGGAGACCCAGTACTTC
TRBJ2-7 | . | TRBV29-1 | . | CSVADWDRGEQYF | TGCAGCGTTGCAGACTGGGATCGAGGCGAGCAGTACTTC